This T cell receptor beta chain appears in the sequencing data of a study of cytomegalovirus exposure and HLA in healthy donors. Study-wide results and limits: The listing of about 150 TCR beta chains classed them as cytomegalovirus-associated. For most TCR beta V segments, an earlier analysis put the productive rate at about 87% or about 30% of the time.

PCR primers comprised 60 Vbeta and 13 Jbeta primers. The table came from immunoSEQ multiplex PCR; TCRdb's copy has only in-frame clones and leaves some out. The table includes about 120,000 clones, roughly three quarters detected once. This CDR3 has 13 amino acids. CDR1 and CDR2 from the germline V gene are LNHDA and SQIVND (reference sequence). With 5 bases removed from V and 6 bases from J, the gap between germline ends came to 10 bases. While unrecorded immune exposures were likely, the donors were nominally healthy when sampled. In the case of this clone: Its antigen is currently unknown.

The sequence was collected from a man aged 30 to 45 in good health and CMV-seropositive. Sequencing input: PBMCs. V gene TRBV19 combines with J gene TRBJ2-2; TRBD1 is a possible D gene (6 bases). CDR3 bases: TGTGCCAGTAGTTTCGCAGGGGCCGGGGAGCTGTTTTTT. Its translation: CASSFAGAGELFF. The entire variable domain, with the rest obtained from reference TRBV19 and TRBJ2-2, is as follows: DGGITQSPKYLFRKEGQNVTLSCEQNLNHDAMYWYRQDPGQGLRLIYYSQIVNDFQKGDIAEGYSVSREKKESFPLTVTSAQKNPTAFYLCASSFAGAGELFFGEGSRLTVL.